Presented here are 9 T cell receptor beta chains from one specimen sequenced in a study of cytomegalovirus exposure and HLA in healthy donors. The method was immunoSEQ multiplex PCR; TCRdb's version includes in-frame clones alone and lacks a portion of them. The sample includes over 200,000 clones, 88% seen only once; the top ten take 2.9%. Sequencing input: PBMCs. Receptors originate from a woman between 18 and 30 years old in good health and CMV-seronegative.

The CDR3 is CASSLTGGTDTQYF. CDR3 sequence (DNA): TGTGCCAGCAGCTTAACGGGGGGCACAGATACGCAGTATTTT. The chain is built from TRBV7-6 and TRBJ2-3, with a weak D call TRBD2 (6 bases). V gave up 2 bases and J gave up 1 base, with 7 bases separating them. Per the germline V gene, CDR1 is SGHVS and CDR2 is FNYEAQ. CDR3 length: 14 amino acids.

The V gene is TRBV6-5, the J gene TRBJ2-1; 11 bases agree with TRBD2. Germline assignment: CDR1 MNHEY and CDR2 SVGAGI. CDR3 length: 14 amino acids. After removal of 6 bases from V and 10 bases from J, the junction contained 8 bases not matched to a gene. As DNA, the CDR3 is TGTGCCAGCAGCGCACTAGCGGGAGACGACGAGCAGTTCTTC. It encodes CASSALAGDDEQFF.

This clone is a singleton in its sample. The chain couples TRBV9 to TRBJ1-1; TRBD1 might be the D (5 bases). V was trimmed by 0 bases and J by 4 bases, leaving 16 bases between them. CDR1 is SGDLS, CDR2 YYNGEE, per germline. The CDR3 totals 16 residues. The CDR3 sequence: CASSVVVGGSITEAFF. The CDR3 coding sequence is TGTGCCAGCAGCGTAGTTGTGGGGGGGAGTATCACTGAAGCTTTCTTT.

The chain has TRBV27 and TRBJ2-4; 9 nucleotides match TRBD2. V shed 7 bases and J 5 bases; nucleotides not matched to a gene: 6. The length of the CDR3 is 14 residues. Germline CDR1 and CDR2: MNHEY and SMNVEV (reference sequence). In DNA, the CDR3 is TGTGCCAGCACCAATAGCGGGGGAGAAAACATTCAGTACTTC. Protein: CASTNSGGENIQYF.

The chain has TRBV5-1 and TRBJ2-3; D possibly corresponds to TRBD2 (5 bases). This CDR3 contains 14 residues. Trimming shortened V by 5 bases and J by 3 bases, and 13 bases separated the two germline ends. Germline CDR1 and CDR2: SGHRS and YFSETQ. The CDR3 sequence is CASRFQAETDTQYF. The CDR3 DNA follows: TGCGCCAGCAGGTTTCAAGCGGAAACAGATACGCAGTATTTT.

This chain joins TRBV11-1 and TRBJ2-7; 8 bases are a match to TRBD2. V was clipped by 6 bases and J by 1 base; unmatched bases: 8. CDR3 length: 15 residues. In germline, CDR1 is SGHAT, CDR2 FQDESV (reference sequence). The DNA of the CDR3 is TGTGCCAGCAGAAAGAGCGGGAGACAGTCCTACGAGCAGTACTTC. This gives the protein CASRKSGRQSYEQYF.

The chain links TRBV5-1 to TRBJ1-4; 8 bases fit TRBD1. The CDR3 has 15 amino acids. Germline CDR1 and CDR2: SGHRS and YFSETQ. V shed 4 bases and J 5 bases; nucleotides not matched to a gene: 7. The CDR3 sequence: CASSATGAGNEKLFF. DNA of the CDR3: TGCGCCAGCAGCGCGACAGGGGCAGGGAATGAAAAACTGTTTTTT.

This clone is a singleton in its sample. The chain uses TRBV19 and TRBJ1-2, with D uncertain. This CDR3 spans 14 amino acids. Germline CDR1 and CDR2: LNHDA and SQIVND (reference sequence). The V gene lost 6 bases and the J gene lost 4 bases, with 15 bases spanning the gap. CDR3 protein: CASSYPRTPYGYTF. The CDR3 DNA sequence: TGTGCCAGTAGCTACCCTAGGACTCCCTATGGCTACACCTTC.

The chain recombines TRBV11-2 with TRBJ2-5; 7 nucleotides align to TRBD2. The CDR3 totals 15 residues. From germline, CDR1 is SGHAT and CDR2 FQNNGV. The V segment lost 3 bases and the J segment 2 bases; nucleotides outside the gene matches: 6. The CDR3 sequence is CASSFYRGEQETQYF. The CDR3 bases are TGTGCCAGCAGCTTTTATCGGGGGGAACAAGAGACCCAGTACTTC.